The 25 T cell receptor beta chains in this list originate from one sample, sequenced in a study of CD8 T cells in Susac syndrome. With random hexamers, 0.5 to 1 ug RNA was reverse transcribed. One entry per CDR3 protein results from TCRdb running MiXCR on the immunoSEQ multiplex PCR reads. The sample gives about 190,000 distinct CDR3 sequences, roughly 95% of which show up once; approximately 0.1% is in the top ten. Sequencing used CD4+ T cells from PBMCs. These receptors came from a human donor with Susac syndrome.

The chain uses TRBV30 and TRBJ2-6, with D maybe TRBD2 (6 bases). The germline CDR1 and CDR2 sequences are GTSNPN and SVGIG (reference sequence). The CDR3 has 13 amino acids. The CDR3 loop reads CAAGTSGANVLTF. CDR3 in DNA: TGTGCGGCGGGGACCTCTGGGGCCAACGTCCTGACTTTC.

On this clonotype itself: At one boundary the junction diverges from the germline segment, which might be a read error. The V and J genes are TRBV9 and TRBJ1-1, with a tentative D call TRBD1 (6 bases). The CDR3 is 13 amino acids. Germline values: CDR1 SGDLS, CDR2 YYNGEE. The CDR3 coding sequence is TGTGCCAGCAACGTAGGGGGGAACACTGAAGCTTTCTTT. Translation: CASNVGGNTEAFF.

V is TRBV29-1 and J is TRBJ1-2; D possibly corresponds to TRBD1 (5 bases). This CDR3 contains 11 residues. Trimming removed 7 bases at V and 6 bases at J, with 12 bases between. Germline loops: CDR1 SQVTM, CDR2 ANQGSEA. CDR3 DNA sequence: TGCAGCGGGGACCCGGGGAATGGCTACACCTTC. Its translation: CSGDPGNGYTF.

The gene calls are TRBV2 and TRBJ2-4; no clear D. The CDR3 extends over 11 amino acids. The V end was cut by 6 bases, the J end by 5 bases, with 5 bases between. The germline gives CDR1 SNHLY, CDR2 FYNNEI. CDR3 nucleotide sequence: TGTGCCAGCAGGCTACAAAACATTCAGTACTTC. This gives the protein CASRLQNIQYF.

J is TRBJ2-7 and V is TRBV30, with 8 bases identical to TRBD1. V shed 6 bases, J shed 5 bases, and the junction held 15 bases outside the gene matches. Germline CDR1 and CDR2: GTSNPN and SVGIG (reference sequence). There are 15 residues in the CDR3. The CDR3 here is CACRPGTGLLNEQYF. The CDR3 DNA reads TGTGCCTGCCGACCCGGGACAGGTCTATTGAACGAGCAGTACTTC. Complete variable domain (other parts from reference TRBV30 and TRBJ2-7): SQTIHQWPATLVQPVGSPLSLECTVEGTSNPNLYWYRQAAGRGLQLLFYSVGIGQISSEVPQNLSASRPQDRQFILSSKKLLLSDSGFYLCACRPGTGLLNEQYFGPGTRLTVT.

Here the CDR3 reads CASRQGGTYNEQFF. The DNA of the CDR3 is TGCGCCAGTAGACAGGGGGGAACTTACAATGAGCAGTTCTTC. The chain carries TRBV5-1 and TRBJ2-1, with 9 bases aligning to TRBD1. CDR1 SGHRS and CDR2 YFSETQ come from the germline V gene. The CDR3 sequence is 14 residues long. Trimming removed 8 bases from V and 4 bases from J; junction bases left unmatched: 7.

This chain connects TRBV11-2 to TRBJ2-5; D may match TRBD1 or TRBD2 (5 bases each). Germline CDR1 SGHAT, CDR2 FQNNGV. The CDR3 is made up of 14 amino acids. With 0 bases removed from V and 5 bases from J, the gap between germline ends came to 10 bases. The CDR3, as DNA: TGTGCCAGCAGCTTAGATTGGGGACGGGAGACCCAGTACTTC. Protein product: CASSLDWGRETQYF.

This chain uses TRBV5-8 with TRBJ1-1, with D perhaps matching TRBD1 (5 bases). Germline V CDR1 and CDR2: SGHTS, YDEGEE. Trimming stripped 2 bases from V and 0 bases from J, with 14 bases between. The CDR3 loop spans 16 amino acids. The CDR3 DNA sequence: TGTGCCAGCAGCTTAACACGTGGGACCATGAACACTGAAGCTTTCTTT. This encodes CASSLTRGTMNTEAFF.

This clonotype showed up just once. The chain links TRBV29-1 to TRBJ2-5; TRBD2 might be the D (5 bases). Germline CDR1 reads SQVTM; CDR2 reads ANQGSEA. The CDR3 has 14 amino acids. V lost 2 bases, J lost 4 bases, and 14 bases lay in between. The DNA for the CDR3 is TGCAGCGTTGAACGGACGGACTTTGGAGAGACCCAGTACTTC. Its translation is CSVERTDFGETQYF.

This clonotype has just a few counts. The chain carries TRBV20-1 and TRBJ2-3; 9 positions match TRBD2. This CDR3 comprises 14 residues. In germline, CDR1 is DFQATT, CDR2 SNEGSKA (reference sequence). The trim removed 4 bases at V and 1 base at J, leaving 3 bases unmatched. DNA for the CDR3: TGCAGTGCTATGTCTAGCGGGGGCACAGATACGCAGTATTTT. It specifies CSAMSSGGTDTQYF.

Of note for this clonotype: A read error may produce the germline difference seen at one junction end. The chain has TRBV12-3 or TRBV12-4 and TRBJ2-3; no definite D call. The CDR3 spans 12 residues. The CDR3 bases are TGTGCCAGCAGCTTAGCCCGTGCTTCGCAGTATTTT. Amino acid sequence: CASSLARASQYF.

The chain uses TRBV30 and TRBJ1-6, with no clear D. V shed 3 bases and J shed 8 bases, with 11 bases lying between them. The CDR3 length is 13 residues. The germline V gene has CDR1 GTSNPN and CDR2 SVGIG (reference sequence). This chain's CDR3 is CAWRTGFDSPLHF. As DNA, the CDR3 is TGTGCCTGGAGGACCGGGTTTGATTCACCCCTCCACTTT.

This chain connects TRBV24-1 to TRBJ2-3; 9 nucleotides line up with TRBD2. The CDR3 is made up of 16 amino acids. Germline values: CDR1 KGHDR, CDR2 SFDVKD. V trimming: 6 bases; J trimming: 2 bases; junction bases outside the gene matches: 8. The CDR3, as DNA: TGTGCCACCAGTTCACGTCCTAGCGGGGTCACAGATACGCAGTATTTT. Protein product: CATSSRPSGVTDTQYF.

The chain carries TRBV6-6 and TRBJ2-7; perhaps TRBD1 as D (5 bases). The length of the CDR3 is 14 residues. In germline, CDR1 is MNHNY, CDR2 SVGAGI (reference sequence). The ends were cut back, 6 bases at V and 6 bases at J, with 18 bases in the middle. CDR3 amino acids: CASSPDSGPREQYF. DNA for the CDR3: TGTGCCAGCAGCCCCGACAGTGGGCCTCGCGAGCAGTACTTC.

The table lists this clonotype with a count of one. The chain uses TRBV3-1 and TRBJ1-3; no clear D. The CDR3 totals 14 residues. Trimming removed 4 bases at V and 7 bases at J, with 14 bases between. The germline V gene encodes CDR1 LGHDT and CDR2 YNNKEL (reference sequence). The DNA for the CDR3 is TGTGCCAGCAGCCCATCGAAAAAGAGCAACACCATATATTTT. Translating it yields CASSPSKKSNTIYF.

This clonotype has only a few counts. V and J are TRBV7-6 and TRBJ1-1; D possibly corresponds to TRBD1 (5 bases). V shed 6 bases and J shed 0 bases, with 8 bases lying between them. CDR1 and CDR2 from the germline V gene are SGHVS and FNYEAQ. The CDR3 has 13 amino acids. CDR3 region: CASRQTVNTEAFF. In DNA form, the CDR3 reads TGTGCCAGCAGGCAGACAGTGAACACTGAAGCTTTCTTT.

CDR3 region: CSARAGARQETQYF. The CDR3 DNA reads as TGCAGCGCACGAGCGGGGGCCCGACAAGAGACCCAGTACTTC. V usage is TRBV29-1 and J usage is TRBJ2-5; 8 bases align to TRBD2. The CDR3 totals 14 residues. V was clipped by 7 bases and J by 2 bases; unmatched bases: 9. CDR1 and CDR2 (germline): SQVTM, ANQGSEA.

The chain joins TRBV20-1 to TRBJ2-7; a possible D gene is TRBD1 (6 bases). CDR1 and CDR2 (germline): DFQATT, SNEGSKA (reference sequence). The CDR3 loop spans 13 amino acids. Trimming took off 5 bases at V and 4 bases at J, with 15 bases between the two ends. Here the CDR3 reads CSAYPGRGYEQYF. The CDR3 coding sequence is TGCAGTGCTTACCCAGGCAGGGGTTACGAGCAGTACTTC.

The genes are TRBV6-6 and TRBJ2-4; 8 nucleotides line up with TRBD1. The V and J ends lost 7 bases and 1 base, in that order; junction bases with no gene match: 6. The CDR3 is 15 amino acids. CDR1 MNHNY and CDR2 SVGAGI come from the germline V gene (reference sequence). CDR3 amino acids: CASTPGGLAKNIQYF. DNA for the CDR3: TGTGCCAGCACTCCAGGGGGCCTGGCCAAAAACATTCAGTACTTC.

The chain joins TRBV12-3 or TRBV12-4 to TRBJ2-7; TRBD1 agrees at 10 bases. The V and J ends lost 6 bases and 7 bases, in that order; junction bases with no gene match: 12. This CDR3 comprises 15 residues. CDR3 region: CASSRLDRGLEEQYF. CDR3 nucleotides: TGTGCCAGCAGCCGTCTGGACAGGGGGTTGGAAGAGCAGTACTTC.

The genes are TRBV30 and TRBJ1-2, with D hard to call. Trimming took off 4 bases at V and 8 bases at J, with 17 bases between the two ends. Germline assignment: CDR1 GTSNPN and CDR2 SVGIG (reference sequence). This CDR3 comprises 13 residues. CDR3 in amino acids: CAWTPTGSSGYTF. The CDR3 nucleotides are TGTGCCTGGACCCCAACGGGCTCAAGCGGCTACACCTTC.

The J gene is TRBJ2-7, the V gene TRBV24-1, with 10 bases that match TRBD1. This CDR3 spans 15 amino acids. Germline CDR1 is KGHDR and CDR2 is SFDVKD. The V and J ends lost 7 bases and 7 bases, in that order; junction bases with no gene match: 12. CDR3 sequence (DNA): TGTGCCACCAGACGACAGGGGGCGAAGGTACGGGAGCAGTACTTC. This sequence encodes CATRRQGAKVREQYF.

CDR3 DNA: TGTGCCAGCAGCTTAGAAGGTGGATTGAGAGGAGAGCAGTTCTTC. As protein: CASSLEGGLRGEQFF. The chain has TRBV7-7 and TRBJ2-1; D gene unclear. Germline V gives CDR1 SSHAT, CDR2 FNYEAQ (reference sequence). CDR3 length equals 15 residues. Trimming shortened V by 1 base and J by 10 bases, and 17 bases separated the two germline ends.

CDR3 nucleotide sequence: TGTGCCTGGGGAAACACTGAAGCTTTCTTT. The encoded protein is CAWGNTEAFF. The chain is built from TRBV30 and TRBJ1-1; D gene uncertain. Between the trimmed V and J ends, which lost 5 bases and 2 bases, there was a span of 3 bases. CDR3 size: 10 residues. Germline CDR1 reads GTSNPN; CDR2 reads SVGIG (reference sequence).

The chain combines TRBV4-2 with TRBJ2-1; D possibly corresponds to TRBD1 (6 bases). The CDR3 has 17 residues. V lost 2 bases and J lost 6, with 20 bases in between. Per the germline V gene, CDR1 is LGHNA and CDR2 is YNFKEQ. CDR3 in amino acids: CASSQPAAPGRGNEQFF. The CDR3 DNA reads TGTGCCAGCAGCCAACCCGCGGCGCCCGGCAGGGGCAATGAGCAGTTCTTC.